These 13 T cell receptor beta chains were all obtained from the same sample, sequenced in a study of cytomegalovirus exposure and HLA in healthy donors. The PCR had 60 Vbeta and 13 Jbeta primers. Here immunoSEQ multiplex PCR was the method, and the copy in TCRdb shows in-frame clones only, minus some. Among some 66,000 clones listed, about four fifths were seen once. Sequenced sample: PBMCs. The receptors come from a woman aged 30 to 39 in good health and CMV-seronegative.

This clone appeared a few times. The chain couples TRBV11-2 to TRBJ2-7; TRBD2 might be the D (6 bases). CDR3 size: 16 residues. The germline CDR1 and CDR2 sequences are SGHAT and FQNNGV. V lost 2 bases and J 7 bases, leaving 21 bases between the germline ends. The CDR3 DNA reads TGTGCCAGCAGCTTAAGAGTGGGGTCGGGGGTCGGAGAGCAGTACTTC. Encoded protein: CASSLRVGSGVGEQYF. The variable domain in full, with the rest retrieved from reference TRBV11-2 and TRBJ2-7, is EAGVAQSPRYKIIEKRQSVAFWCNPISGHATLYWYQQILGQGPKLLIQFQNNGVVDDSQLPKDRFSAERLKGVDSTLKIQPAKLEDSAVYLCASSLRVGSGVGEQYFGPGTRLTVT.

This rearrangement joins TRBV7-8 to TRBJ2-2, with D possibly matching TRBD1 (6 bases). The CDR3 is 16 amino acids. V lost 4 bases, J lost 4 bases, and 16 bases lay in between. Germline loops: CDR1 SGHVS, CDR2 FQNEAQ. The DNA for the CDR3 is TGTGCCAGCAGCTCCACCCCGGGACACTCCACCGGGGAGCTGTTTTTT. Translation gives CASSSTPGHSTGELFF.

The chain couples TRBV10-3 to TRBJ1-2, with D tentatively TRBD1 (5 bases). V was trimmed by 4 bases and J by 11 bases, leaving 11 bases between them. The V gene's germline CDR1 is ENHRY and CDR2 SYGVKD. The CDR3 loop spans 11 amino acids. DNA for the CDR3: TGTGCCATCAGTGTCAACGGGGGTTACACCTTC. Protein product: CAISVNGGYTF.

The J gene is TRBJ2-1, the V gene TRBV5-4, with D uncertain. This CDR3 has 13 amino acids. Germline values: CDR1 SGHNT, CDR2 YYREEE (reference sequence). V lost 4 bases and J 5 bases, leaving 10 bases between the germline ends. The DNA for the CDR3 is TGTGCCAGCAGCCTCCGAAGCGACAATGAGCAGTTCTTC. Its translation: CASSLRSDNEQFF.

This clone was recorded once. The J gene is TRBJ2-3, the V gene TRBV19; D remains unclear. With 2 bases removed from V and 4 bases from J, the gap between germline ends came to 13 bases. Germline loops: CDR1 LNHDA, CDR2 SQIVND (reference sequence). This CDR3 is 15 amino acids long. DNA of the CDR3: TGTGCCAGTAGTATATCTCTCGTACGGGCAGATACGCAGTATTTT. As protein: CASSISLVRADTQYF.

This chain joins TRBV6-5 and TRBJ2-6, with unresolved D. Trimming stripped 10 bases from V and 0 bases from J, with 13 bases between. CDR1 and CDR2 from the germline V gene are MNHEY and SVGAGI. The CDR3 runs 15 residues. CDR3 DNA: TGTGCCACCGTAGCTCTTAGCTCTGGGGCCAACGTCCTGACTTTC. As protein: CATVALSSGANVLTF.

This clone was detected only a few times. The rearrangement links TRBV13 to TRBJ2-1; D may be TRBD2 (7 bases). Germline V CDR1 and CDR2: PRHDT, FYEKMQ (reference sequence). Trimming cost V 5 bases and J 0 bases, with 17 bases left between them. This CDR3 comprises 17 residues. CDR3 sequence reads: CASSLPGGAASYNEQFF. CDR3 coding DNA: TGTGCCAGCAGCCTTCCTGGGGGGGCTGCCTCCTACAATGAGCAGTTCTTC.

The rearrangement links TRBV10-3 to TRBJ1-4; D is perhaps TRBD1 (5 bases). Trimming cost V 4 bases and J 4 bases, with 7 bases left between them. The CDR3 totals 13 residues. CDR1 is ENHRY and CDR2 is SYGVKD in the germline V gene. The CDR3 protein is CAISGQGNEKLFF. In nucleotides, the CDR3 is TGTGCCATCAGTGGCCAGGGTAATGAAAAACTGTTTTTT.

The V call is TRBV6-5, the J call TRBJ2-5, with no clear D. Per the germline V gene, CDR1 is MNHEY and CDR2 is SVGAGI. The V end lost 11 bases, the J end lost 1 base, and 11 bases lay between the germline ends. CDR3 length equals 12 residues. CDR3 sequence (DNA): TGTGCCGCCAGTCGCTCCCAAGAGACCCAGTACTTC. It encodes CAASRSQETQYF.

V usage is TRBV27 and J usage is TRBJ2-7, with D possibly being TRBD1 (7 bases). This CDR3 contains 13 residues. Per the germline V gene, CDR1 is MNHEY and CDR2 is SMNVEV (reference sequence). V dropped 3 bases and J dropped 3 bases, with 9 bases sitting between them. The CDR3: CASSLRDSYEQYF. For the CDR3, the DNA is TGTGCCAGCAGTTTGCGGGACAGCTACGAGCAGTACTTC.

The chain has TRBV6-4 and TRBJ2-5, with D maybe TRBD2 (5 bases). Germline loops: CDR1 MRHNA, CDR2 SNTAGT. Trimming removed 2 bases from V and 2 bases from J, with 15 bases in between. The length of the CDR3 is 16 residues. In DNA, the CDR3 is TGTGCCAGCAGTGACCCACGGGAACAGCCACAAGAGACCCAGTACTTC. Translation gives CASSDPREQPQETQYF.

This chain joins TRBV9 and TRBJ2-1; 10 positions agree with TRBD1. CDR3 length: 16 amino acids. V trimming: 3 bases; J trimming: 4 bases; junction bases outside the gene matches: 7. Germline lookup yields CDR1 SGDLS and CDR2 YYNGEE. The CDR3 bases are TGTGCCAGCAGCGCACGGACAGGGGGAGGGTACAATGAGCAGTTCTTC. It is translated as CASSARTGGGYNEQFF. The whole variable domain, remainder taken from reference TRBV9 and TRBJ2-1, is DSGVTQTPKHLITATGQRVTLRCSPRSGDLSVYWYQQSLDQGLQFLIQYYNGEERAKGNILERFSAQQFPDLHSELNLSSLELGDSALYFCASSARTGGGYNEQFFGPGTRLTVL.

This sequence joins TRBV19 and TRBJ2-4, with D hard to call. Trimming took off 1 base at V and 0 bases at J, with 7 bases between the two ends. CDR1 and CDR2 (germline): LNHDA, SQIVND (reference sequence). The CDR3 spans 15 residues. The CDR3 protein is CASSIVGSAKNIQYF. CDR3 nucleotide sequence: TGTGCCAGTAGTATAGTCGGGTCAGCCAAAAACATTCAGTACTTC.